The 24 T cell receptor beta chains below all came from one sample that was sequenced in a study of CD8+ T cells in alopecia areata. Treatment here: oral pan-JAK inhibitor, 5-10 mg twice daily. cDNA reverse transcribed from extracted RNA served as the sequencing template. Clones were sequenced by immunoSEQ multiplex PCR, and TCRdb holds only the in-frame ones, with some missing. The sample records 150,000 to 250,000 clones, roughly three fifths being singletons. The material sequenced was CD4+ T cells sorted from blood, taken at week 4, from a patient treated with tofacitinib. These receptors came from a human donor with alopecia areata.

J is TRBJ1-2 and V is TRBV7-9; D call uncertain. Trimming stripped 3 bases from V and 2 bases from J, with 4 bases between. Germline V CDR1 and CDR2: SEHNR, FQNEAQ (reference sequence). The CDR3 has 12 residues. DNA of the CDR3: TGTGCCAGCAGCTTGCCAAACTATGGCTACACCTTC. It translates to CASSLPNYGYTF.

The CDR3 is CASSFHLDTQYF. Here the CDR3 DNA reads TGTGCCAGCAGCTTCCATCTAGATACGCAGTATTTT. V and J are TRBV7-2 and TRBJ2-3; unclear D gene. The CDR3 runs 12 residues. Germline-derived CDR1 and CDR2 are SGHTA and FQGNSA. V lost 3 bases to trimming and J lost 5 bases, with 6 bases between them.

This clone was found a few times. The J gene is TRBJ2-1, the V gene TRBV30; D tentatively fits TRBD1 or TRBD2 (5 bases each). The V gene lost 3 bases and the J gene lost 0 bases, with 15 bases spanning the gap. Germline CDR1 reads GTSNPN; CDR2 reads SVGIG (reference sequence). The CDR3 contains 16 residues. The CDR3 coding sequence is TGTGCCTGGAGGGGGATCGGGACCAGCTCCTACAATGAGCAGTTCTTC. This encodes CAWRGIGTSSYNEQFF.

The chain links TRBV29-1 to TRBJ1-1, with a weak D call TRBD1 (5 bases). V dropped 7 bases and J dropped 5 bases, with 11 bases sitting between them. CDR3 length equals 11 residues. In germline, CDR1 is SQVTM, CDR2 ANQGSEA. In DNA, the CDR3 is TGCAGCGCCAGGGTGGTGACTGAAGCTTTCTTT. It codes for CSARVVTEAFF.

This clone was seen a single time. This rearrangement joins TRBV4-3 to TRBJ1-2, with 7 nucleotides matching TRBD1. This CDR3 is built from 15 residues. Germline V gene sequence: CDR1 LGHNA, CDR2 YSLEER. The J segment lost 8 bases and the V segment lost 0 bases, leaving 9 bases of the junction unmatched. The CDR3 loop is CASSQDNPTGSGYTF. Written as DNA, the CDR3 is TGCGCCAGCAGCCAAGATAATCCGACAGGGTCCGGCTACACCTTC.

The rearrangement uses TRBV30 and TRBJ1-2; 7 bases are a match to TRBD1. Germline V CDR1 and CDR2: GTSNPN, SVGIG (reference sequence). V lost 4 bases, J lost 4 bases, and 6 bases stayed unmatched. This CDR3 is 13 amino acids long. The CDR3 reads CAWTQGMVYGYTF. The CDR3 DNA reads TGTGCCTGGACACAGGGGATGGTCTATGGCTACACCTTC.

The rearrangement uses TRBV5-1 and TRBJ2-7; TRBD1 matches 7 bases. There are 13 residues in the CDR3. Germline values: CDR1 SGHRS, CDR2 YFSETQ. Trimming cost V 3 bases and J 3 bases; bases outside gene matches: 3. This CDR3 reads CASSSTGNYEQYF. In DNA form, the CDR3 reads TGCGCCAGCAGCTCGACAGGGAACTACGAGCAGTACTTC.

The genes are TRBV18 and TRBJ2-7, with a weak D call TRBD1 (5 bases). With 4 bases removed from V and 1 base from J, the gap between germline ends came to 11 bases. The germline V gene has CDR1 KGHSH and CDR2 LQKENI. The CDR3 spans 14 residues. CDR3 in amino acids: CASSREQESYEQYF. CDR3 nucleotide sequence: TGTGCCAGCTCACGAGAACAGGAATCCTACGAGCAGTACTTC.

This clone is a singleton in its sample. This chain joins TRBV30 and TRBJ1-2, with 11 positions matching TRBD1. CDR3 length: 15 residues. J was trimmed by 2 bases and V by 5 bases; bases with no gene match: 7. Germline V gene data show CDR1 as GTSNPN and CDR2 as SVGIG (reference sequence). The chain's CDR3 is CAWERTGGQNYGYTF. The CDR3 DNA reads TGTGCCTGGGAGAGGACAGGGGGCCAAAACTATGGCTACACCTTC.

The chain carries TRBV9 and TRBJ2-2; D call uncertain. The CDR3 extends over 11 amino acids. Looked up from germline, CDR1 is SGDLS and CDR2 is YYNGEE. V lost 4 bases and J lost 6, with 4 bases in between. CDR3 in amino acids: CASSFSGELFF. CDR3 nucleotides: TGTGCCAGCAGCTTTTCCGGGGAGCTGTTTTTT.

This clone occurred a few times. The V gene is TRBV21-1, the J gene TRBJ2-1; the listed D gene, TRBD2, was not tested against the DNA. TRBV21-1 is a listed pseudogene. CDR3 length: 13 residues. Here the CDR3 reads CASSKVFPGGFLF. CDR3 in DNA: TGTGCCAGCAGCAAAGTCTTCCCCGGGGGGTTCCTCTTC.

The CDR3 is CAKGTGGPYEQYF. The CDR3 bases are TGTGCCAAGGGGACAGGGGGACCCTACGAGCAGTACTTC. The rearrangement joins TRBV25-1 to TRBJ2-7; 11 positions agree with TRBD1. Trimming took 10 bases from V and 2 from J; bases not matched to a gene: 4. CDR3 length: 13 residues. Germline-derived CDR1 and CDR2 are MGHDK and SYGVNS.

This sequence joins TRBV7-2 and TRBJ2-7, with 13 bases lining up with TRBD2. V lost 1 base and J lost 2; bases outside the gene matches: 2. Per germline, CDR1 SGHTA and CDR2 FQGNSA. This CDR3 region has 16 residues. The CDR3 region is CASSLDGLAGAYEQYF. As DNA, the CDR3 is TGTGCCAGCAGCTTAGATGGACTAGCGGGGGCCTACGAGCAGTACTTC.

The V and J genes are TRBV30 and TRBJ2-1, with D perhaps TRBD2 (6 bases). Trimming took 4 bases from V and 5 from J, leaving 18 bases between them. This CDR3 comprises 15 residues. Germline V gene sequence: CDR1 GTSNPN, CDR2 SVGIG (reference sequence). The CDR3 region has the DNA TGTGCCTGGACCCAACCGGGACTTGGACACAATGAGCAGTTCTTC. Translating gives CAWTQPGLGHNEQFF.

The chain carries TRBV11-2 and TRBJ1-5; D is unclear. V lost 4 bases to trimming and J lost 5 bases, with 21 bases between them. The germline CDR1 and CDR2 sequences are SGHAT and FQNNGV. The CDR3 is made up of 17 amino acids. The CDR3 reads CASSSLRRAGTDQPQHF. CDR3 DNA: TGTGCCAGCAGCTCCCTGAGGCGGGCAGGTACTGATCAGCCCCAGCATTTT.

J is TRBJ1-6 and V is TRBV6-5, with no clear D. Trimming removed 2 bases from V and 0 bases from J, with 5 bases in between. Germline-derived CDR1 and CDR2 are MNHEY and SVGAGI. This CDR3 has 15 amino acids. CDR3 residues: CASSYASSYNSPLHF. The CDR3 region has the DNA TGTGCCAGCAGTTACGCGAGCTCCTATAATTCACCCCTCCACTTT.

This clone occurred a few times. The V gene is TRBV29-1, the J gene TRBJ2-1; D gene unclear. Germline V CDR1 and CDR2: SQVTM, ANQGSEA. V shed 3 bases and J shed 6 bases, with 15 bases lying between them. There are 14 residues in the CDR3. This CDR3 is CSVESAILVNEQFF. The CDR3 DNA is TGCAGCGTTGAGAGCGCAATCCTGGTCAATGAGCAGTTCTTC.

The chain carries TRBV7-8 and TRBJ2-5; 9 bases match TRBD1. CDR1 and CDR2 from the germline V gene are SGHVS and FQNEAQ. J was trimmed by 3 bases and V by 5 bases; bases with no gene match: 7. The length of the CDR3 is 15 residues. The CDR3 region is CASSPRTGAKETQYF. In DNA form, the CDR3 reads TGTGCCAGCAGCCCCCGGACAGGGGCAAAAGAGACCCAGTACTTC.

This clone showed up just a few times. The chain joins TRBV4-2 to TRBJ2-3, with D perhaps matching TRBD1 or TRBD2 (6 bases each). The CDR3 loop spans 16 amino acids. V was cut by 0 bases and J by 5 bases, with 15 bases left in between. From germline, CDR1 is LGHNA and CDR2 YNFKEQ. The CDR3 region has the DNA TGTGCCAGCAGCCAAGATCGGGGGCGACACAGAGATACGCAGTATTTT. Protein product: CASSQDRGRHRDTQYF.

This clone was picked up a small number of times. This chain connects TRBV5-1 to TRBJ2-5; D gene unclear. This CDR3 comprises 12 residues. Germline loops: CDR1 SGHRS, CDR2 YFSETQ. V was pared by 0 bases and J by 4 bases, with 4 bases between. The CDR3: CASSLAPETQYF. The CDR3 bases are TGCGCCAGCAGCTTGGCCCCAGAGACCCAGTACTTC.

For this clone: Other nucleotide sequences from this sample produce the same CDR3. The CDR3 reads CSTRDRNEKLFF. DNA for the CDR3: TGCAGCACCCGGGACAGGAATGAAAAACTGTTTTTT. The chain joins TRBV29-1 to TRBJ1-4; 8 nucleotides align to TRBD1. The CDR3 runs 12 residues. V shed 8 bases, J shed 5 bases, and the junction held 4 bases outside the gene matches. Germline assignment: CDR1 SQVTM and CDR2 ANQGSEA.

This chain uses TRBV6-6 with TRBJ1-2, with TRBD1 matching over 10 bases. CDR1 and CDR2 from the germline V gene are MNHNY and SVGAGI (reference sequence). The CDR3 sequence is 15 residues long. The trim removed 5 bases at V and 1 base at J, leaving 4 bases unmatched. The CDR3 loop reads CASSRRTGGNYGYTF. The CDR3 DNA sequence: TGTGCCAGCAGTCGACGGACAGGGGGTAACTATGGCTACACCTTC.

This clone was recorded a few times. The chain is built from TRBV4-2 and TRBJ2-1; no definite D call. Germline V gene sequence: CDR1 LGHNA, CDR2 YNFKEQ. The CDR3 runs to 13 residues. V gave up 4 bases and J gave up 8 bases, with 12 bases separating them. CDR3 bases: TGTGCCAGCAGCCGGGAATTAACCTATGAGCAGTTCTTC. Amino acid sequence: CASSRELTYEQFF.

In DNA form, the CDR3 reads TGTGCCAGCAGCCAAGATTCGGGGGGCTACGATGGCTACACCTTC. It codes for CASSQDSGGYDGYTF. This chain uses TRBV4-2 with TRBJ1-2, with TRBD1 as a possible D gene (6 bases). This CDR3 region has 15 residues. Germline V lookup: CDR1 LGHNA, CDR2 YNFKEQ. The germline V and J ends were trimmed by 0 bases and 6 bases, with 14 bases remaining between them.